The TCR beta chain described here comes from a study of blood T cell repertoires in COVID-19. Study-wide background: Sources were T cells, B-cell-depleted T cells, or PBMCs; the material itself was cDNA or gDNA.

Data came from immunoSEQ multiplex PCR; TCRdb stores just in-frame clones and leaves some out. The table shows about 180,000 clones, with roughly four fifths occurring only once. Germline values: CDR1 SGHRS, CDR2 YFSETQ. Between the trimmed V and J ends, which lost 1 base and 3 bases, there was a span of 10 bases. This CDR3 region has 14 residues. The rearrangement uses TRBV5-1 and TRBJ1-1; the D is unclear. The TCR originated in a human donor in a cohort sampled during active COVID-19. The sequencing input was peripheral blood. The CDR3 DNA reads TGCGCCAGCAGCTTGCGGGAAGAGGACACTGAAGCTTTCTTT. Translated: CASSLREEDTEAFF.